This passage covers 15 T cell receptor beta chains from one sample sequenced in a study of glioma-infiltrating T cells after dendritic cell vaccination. Clones were read by immunoSEQ multiplex PCR, and TCRdb kept only the in-frame ones, dropping some. This sample yields roughly 82,000 clones, of which roughly 90% are seen a single time; 3.2% belongs to the top ten. The source material was blood, sampled before dendritic cell vaccination. Receptor source: a human donor with glioblastoma.

The J gene is TRBJ2-5, the V gene TRBV9, with 7 bases that match TRBD2. Germline V gene lookup returns CDR1 SGDLS and CDR2 YYNGEE. Unmatched junction bases numbered 6, after V lost 0 bases and J lost 1 base. The CDR3 is 16 amino acids. CDR3: CASSVAGRGTQETQYF. CDR3 DNA sequence: TGTGCCAGCAGCGTAGCGGGGCGGGGGACCCAAGAGACCCAGTACTTC. Drawing the rest from reference TRBV9 and TRBJ2-5, the complete variable domain is DSGVTQTPKHLITATGQRVTLRCSPRSGDLSVYWYQQSLDQGLQFLIQYYNGEERAKGNILERFSAQQFPDLHSELNLSSLELGDSALYFCASSVAGRGTQETQYFGPGTRLLVL.

The CDR3, as DNA: TGTGCCAGCAGCTTAGGTCTAGCGGGGGAATCAGATACGCAGTATTTT. Its protein product is CASSLGLAGESDTQYF. The chain links TRBV7-9 to TRBJ2-3; 10 bases are shared with TRBD2. Trimming removed 1 base from V and 4 bases from J; junction bases left unmatched: 5. The CDR3 has 16 amino acids. The germline V gene encodes CDR1 SEHNR and CDR2 FQNEAQ (reference sequence).

The chain combines TRBV18 with TRBJ2-1; 13 bases match TRBD2. Germline lookup yields CDR1 KGHSH and CDR2 LQKENI. This CDR3 is built from 17 residues. Trimming removed 3 bases from V and 6 bases from J; junction bases left unmatched: 8. Written as DNA, the CDR3 is TGTGCCAGCTCACCCTCACTAGCGGGGGGGCTAGTCAATGAGCAGTTCTTC. Encoded protein: CASSPSLAGGLVNEQFF.

V is TRBV4-2 and J is TRBJ2-1, with TRBD2 identical over 10 bases. J was trimmed by 5 bases and V by 6 bases; bases with no gene match: 16. CDR1 is LGHNA, CDR2 YNFKEQ, per germline. The CDR3 loop spans 18 amino acids. DNA of the CDR3: TGTGCCAGCAGGTTAGAGGGAGGAGCGGGGGGGCCCCACAATGAGCAGTTCTTC. This gives the protein CASRLEGGAGGPHNEQFF.

The rearrangement links TRBV14 to TRBJ2-1; TRBD2 might be the D (6 bases). Between the trimmed V and J ends, which lost 6 bases and 9 bases, there was a span of 18 bases. There are 14 residues in the CDR3. Germline CDR1 is SGHDN and CDR2 is FVKESK. CDR3 region: CASRDLGGGGEQFF. Written as DNA, the CDR3 is TGTGCCAGCAGGGATTTGGGGGGTGGTGGTGAGCAGTTCTTC. Drawing the rest from reference TRBV14 and TRBJ2-1, the complete variable domain is EAGVTQFPSHSVIEKGQTVTLRCDPISGHDNLYWYRRVMGKEIKFLLHFVKESKQDESGMPNNRFLAERTGGTYSTLKVQPAELEDSGVYFCASRDLGGGGEQFFGPGTRLTVL.

The chain couples TRBV30 to TRBJ2-4, with D tentatively TRBD1 (6 bases). This CDR3 has 14 amino acids. Trimming left V 0 bases short and J 8 bases short, with 14 bases between. CDR1 and CDR2 (germline): GTSNPN, SVGIG (reference sequence). The CDR3 sequence: CAWSVKQGFDIQYF. CDR3 sequence (DNA): TGTGCCTGGAGTGTTAAGCAGGGGTTTGACATTCAGTACTTC.

The chain couples TRBV6-5 to TRBJ2-7, with D perhaps TRBD2 (5 bases). Trimming took 8 bases from V and 2 from J, leaving 13 bases between them. Germline V lookup: CDR1 MNHEY, CDR2 SVGAGI. This CDR3 spans 13 amino acids. The CDR3 reads CASQRGSPYEQYF. Here the CDR3 DNA reads TGTGCCAGCCAACGAGGGTCCCCCTACGAGCAGTACTTC.

The chain is built from TRBV6-6 and TRBJ1-1; 8 bases are a match to TRBD1. CDR3 length: 15 residues. V was clipped by 2 bases and J by 4 bases; unmatched bases: 6. Germline loops: CDR1 MNHNY, CDR2 SVGAGI (reference sequence). CDR3 nucleotides: TGTGCCAGCAGTTACAGACAGGGGTGGACCACTGAAGCTTTCTTT. Protein sequence: CASSYRQGWTTEAFF.

The CDR3, as DNA: TGTGCCAGCAGTCAAGGCGGAAACTACGAGCAGTACTTC. Its translation is CASSQGGNYEQYF. The rearrangement uses TRBV27 and TRBJ2-7, with no clear D. Trimming stripped 5 bases from V and 3 bases from J, with 11 bases between. Germline assignment: CDR1 MNHEY and CDR2 SMNVEV (reference sequence). This CDR3 region has 13 residues.

The rearrangement links TRBV19 to TRBJ2-7, with D uncertain. V lost 3 bases and J lost 4, with 10 bases in between. The CDR3 runs 13 residues. Germline assignment: CDR1 LNHDA and CDR2 SQIVND (reference sequence). CDR3: CASSIGVVYEQYF. CDR3 bases: TGTGCCAGTAGTATTGGAGTCGTTTACGAGCAGTACTTC.

This clone was counted between two and nine times. The CDR3 bases are TGTGCCAGCAGCGTGCGACAGGGTGAGCAGTTCTTC. Translated, it gives CASSVRQGEQFF. The gene calls are TRBV27 and TRBJ2-1, with TRBD1 matching 7 bases. J gave up 9 bases and V 6 bases, and 5 bases lay outside the gene matches. CDR1 is MNHEY, CDR2 SMNVEV, per germline (reference sequence). The CDR3 is 12 amino acids.

The J gene is TRBJ2-2, the V gene TRBV2; 10 bases are a match to TRBD2. V shed 10 bases, J shed 1 base, and the junction held 3 bases outside the gene matches. CDR3 size: 14 residues. CDR1 is SNHLY, CDR2 FYNNEI, per germline. Here the CDR3 DNA reads TGTGCCACCACTAGCGGGGTGAACACCGGGGAGCTGTTTTTT. It translates to CATTSGVNTGELFF.

The chain combines TRBV5-4 with TRBJ2-7, with 10 positions matching TRBD2. The CDR3 is 16 amino acids. Germline V gene lookup returns CDR1 SGHNT and CDR2 YYREEE (reference sequence). Trimming cost V 2 bases and J 3 bases; bases outside gene matches: 8. The chain's CDR3 is CASSLGGLARFYEQYF. In DNA, the CDR3 is TGTGCCAGCAGCTTAGGGGGACTAGCGCGCTTCTACGAGCAGTACTTC.

This clone was observed once. The chain combines TRBV7-8 with TRBJ2-7; 11 bases fit TRBD2. This CDR3 contains 16 residues. Germline CDR1 SGHVS, CDR2 FQNEAQ. With V trimmed by 0 bases and J by 4 bases, 5 bases remained unmatched. This CDR3 is CASSLAQGLAEYEQYF. In DNA, the CDR3 is TGTGCCAGCAGCTTAGCGCAGGGACTAGCGGAATACGAGCAGTACTTC. Using reference TRBV7-8 and TRBJ2-7 for the parts outside the CDR3, the full variable domain is GAGVSQSPRYKVAKRGQDVALRCDPISGHVSLFWYQQALGQGPEFLTYFQNEAQLDKSGLPSDRFFAERPEGSVSTLKIQRTQQEDSAVYLCASSLAQGLAEYEQYFGPGTRLTVT.

CDR3 sequence: CSVLRGDGGDGYTF. CDR3 nucleotide sequence: TGCAGCGTTTTGCGAGGGGACGGCGGGGATGGCTACACCTTC. This chain links TRBV29-1 with TRBJ1-2; D perhaps matches TRBD1 (5 bases). V lost 5 bases and J lost 6, with 19 bases in between. The germline V gene encodes CDR1 SQVTM and CDR2 ANQGSEA. CDR3 length: 14 residues. The whole variable domain, filled in from reference TRBV29-1 and TRBJ1-2, reads SAVISQKPSRDICQRGTSLTIQCQVDSQVTMMFWYRQQPGQSLTLIATANQGSEATYESGFVIDKFPISRPNLTFSTLTVSNMSPEDSSIYLCSVLRGDGGDGYTFGSGTRLTVV.